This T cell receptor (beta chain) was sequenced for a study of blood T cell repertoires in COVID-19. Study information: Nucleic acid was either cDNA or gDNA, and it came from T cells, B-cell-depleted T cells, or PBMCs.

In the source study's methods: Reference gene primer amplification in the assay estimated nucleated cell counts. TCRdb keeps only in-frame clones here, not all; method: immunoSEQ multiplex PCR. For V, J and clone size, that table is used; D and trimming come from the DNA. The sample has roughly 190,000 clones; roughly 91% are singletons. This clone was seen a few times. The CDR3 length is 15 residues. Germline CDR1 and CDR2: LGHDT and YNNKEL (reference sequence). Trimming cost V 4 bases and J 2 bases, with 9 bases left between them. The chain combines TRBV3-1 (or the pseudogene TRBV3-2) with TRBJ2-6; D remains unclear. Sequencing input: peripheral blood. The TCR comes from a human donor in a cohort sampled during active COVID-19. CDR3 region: CASSLSGAGANVLTF. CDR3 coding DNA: TGTGCCAGCAGCCTATCTGGAGCTGGGGCCAACGTCCTGACTTTC.